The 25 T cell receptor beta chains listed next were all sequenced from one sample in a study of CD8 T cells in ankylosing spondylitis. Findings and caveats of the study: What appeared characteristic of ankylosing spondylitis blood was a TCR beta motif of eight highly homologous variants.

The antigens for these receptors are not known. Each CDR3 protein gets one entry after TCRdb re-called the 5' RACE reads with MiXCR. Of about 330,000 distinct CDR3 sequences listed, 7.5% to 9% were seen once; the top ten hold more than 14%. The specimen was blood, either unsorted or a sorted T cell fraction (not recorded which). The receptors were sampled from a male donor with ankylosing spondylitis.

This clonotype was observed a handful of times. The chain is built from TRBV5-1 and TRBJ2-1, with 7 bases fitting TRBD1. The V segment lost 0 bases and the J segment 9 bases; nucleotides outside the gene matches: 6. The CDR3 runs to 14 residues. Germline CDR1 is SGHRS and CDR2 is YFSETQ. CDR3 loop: CASSLDLGGGEQFF. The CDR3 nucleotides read TGCGCCAGCAGCTTGGATTTAGGGGGCGGTGAGCAGTTCTTC.

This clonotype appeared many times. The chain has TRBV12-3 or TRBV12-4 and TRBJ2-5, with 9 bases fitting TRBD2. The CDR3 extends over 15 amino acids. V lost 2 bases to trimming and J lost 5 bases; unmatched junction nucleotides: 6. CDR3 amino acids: CASSLWASGKETQYF. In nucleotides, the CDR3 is TGTGCCAGCAGTTTATGGGCTAGCGGGAAGGAGACCCAGTACTTC.

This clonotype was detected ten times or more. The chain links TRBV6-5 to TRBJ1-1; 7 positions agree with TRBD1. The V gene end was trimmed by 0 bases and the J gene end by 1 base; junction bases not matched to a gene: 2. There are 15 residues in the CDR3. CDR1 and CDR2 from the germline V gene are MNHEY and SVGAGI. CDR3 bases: TGTGCCAGCAGTTACTCAGGGGGCAGGAACACTGAAGCTTTCTTT. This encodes CASSYSGGRNTEAFF.

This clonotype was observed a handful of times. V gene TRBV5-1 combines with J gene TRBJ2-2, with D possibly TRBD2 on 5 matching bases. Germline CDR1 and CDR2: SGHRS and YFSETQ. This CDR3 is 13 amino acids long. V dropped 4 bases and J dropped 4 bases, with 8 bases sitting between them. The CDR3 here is CASSMRVTGELFF. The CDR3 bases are TGCGCCAGCAGCATGAGGGTCACCGGGGAGCTGTTTTTT.

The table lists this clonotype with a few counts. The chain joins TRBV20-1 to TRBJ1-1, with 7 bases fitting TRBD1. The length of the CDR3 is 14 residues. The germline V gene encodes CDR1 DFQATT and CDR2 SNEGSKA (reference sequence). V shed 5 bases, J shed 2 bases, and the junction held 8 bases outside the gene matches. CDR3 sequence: CSADTGTANTEAFF. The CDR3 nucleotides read TGCAGTGCTGATACAGGGACAGCCAACACTGAAGCTTTCTTT.

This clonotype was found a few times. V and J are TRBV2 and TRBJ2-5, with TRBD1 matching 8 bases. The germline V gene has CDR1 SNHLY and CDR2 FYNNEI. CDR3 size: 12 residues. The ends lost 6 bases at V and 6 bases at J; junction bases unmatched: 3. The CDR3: CASRQGGKTQYF. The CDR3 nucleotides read TGTGCCAGCAGACAGGGGGGAAAGACCCAGTACTTC.

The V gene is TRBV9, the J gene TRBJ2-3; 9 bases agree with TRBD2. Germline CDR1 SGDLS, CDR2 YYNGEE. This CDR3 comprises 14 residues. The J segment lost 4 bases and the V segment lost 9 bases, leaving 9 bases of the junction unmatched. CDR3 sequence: CATSREGVADTQYF. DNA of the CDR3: TGTGCCACCTCGCGGGAGGGAGTCGCAGATACGCAGTATTTT.

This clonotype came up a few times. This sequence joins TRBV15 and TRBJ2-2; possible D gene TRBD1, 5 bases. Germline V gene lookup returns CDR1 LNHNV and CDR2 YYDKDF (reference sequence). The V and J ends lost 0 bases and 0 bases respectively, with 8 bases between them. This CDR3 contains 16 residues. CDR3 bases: TGTGCCACCAGCAGAGAACAGGTCCCGAACACCGGGGAGCTGTTTTTT. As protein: CATSREQVPNTGELFF.

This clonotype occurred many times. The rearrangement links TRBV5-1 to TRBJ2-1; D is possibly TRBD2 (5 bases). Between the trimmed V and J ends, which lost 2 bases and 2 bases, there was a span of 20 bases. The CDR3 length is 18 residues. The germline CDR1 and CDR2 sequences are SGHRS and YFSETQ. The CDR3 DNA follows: TGCGCCAGCAGCTTCGAGGGTATACGTCGGGCGGCCTACAATGAGCAGTTCTTC. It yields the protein CASSFEGIRRAAYNEQFF.

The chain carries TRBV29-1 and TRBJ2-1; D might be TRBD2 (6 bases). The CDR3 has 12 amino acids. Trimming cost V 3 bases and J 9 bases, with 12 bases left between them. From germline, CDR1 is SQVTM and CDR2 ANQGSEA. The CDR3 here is CSVEGLAREQFF. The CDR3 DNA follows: TGCAGCGTTGAGGGGCTAGCGCGTGAGCAGTTCTTC.

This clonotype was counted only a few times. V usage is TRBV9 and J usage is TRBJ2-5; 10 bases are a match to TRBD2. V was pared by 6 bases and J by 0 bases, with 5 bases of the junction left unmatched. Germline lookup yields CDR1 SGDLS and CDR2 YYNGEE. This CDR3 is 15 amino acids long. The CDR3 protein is CASTTSGGDQETQYF. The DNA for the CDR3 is TGTGCCAGCACTACCAGCGGGGGGGACCAAGAGACCCAGTACTTC.

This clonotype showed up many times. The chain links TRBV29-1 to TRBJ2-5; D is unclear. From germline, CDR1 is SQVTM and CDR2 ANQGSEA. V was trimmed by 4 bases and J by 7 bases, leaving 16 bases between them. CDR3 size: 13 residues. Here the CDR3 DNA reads TGCAGCGTTGCAACTCCGGTCCCTTCGACCCAGTACTTC. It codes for CSVATPVPSTQYF.

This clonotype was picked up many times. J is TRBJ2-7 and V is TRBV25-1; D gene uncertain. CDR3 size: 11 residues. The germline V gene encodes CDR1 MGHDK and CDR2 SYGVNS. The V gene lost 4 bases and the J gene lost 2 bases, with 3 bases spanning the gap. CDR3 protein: CASSGAYEQYF. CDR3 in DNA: TGTGCCAGCAGTGGAGCCTACGAGCAGTACTTC.

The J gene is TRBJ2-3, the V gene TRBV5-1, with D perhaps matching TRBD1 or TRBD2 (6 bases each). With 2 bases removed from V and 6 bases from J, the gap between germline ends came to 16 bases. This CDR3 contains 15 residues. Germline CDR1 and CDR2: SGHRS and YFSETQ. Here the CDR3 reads CASSFEGRGLDTQYF. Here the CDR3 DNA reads TGCGCCAGCAGCTTCGAGGGACGGGGGCTCGATACGCAGTATTTT.

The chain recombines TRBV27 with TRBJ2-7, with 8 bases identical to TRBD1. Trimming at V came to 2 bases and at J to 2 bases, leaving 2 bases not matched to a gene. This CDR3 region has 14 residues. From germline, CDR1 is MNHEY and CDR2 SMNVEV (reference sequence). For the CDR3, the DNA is TGTGCCAGCAGTTTACAGGGGGCCCCCTACGAGCAGTACTTC. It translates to CASSLQGAPYEQYF.

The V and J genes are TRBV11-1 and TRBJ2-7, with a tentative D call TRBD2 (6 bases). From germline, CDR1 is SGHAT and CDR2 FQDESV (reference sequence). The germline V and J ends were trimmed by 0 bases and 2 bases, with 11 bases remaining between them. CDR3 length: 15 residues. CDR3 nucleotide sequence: TGTGCCAGCAGCTTAGCGGGAGGACGCCCCTACGAGCAGTACTTC. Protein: CASSLAGGRPYEQYF.

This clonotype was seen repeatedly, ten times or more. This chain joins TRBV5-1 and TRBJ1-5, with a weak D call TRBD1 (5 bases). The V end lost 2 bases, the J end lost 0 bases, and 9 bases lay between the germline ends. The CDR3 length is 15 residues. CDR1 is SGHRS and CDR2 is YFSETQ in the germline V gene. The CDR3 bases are TGCGCCAGCAGCTTAGGCGGGGCTAGCAATCAGCCCCAGCATTTT. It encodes CASSLGGASNQPQHF.

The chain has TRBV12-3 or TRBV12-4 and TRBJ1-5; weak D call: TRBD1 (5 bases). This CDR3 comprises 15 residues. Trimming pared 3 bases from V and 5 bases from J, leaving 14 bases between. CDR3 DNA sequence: TGTGCCAGCAGTTTCAGCCCGGCGGGGGATCAGCCCCAGCATTTT. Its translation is CASSFSPAGDQPQHF.

The CDR3 region has the DNA TGTGCCACCAGCTTCGGCCAGCCGAACTACGAGCAGTACTTC. This codes for CATSFGQPNYEQYF. The chain employs TRBV15 and TRBJ2-7; no clear D. CDR1 and CDR2 from the germline V gene are LNHNV and YYDKDF (reference sequence). The CDR3 sequence is 14 residues long. Trimming removed 5 bases at V and 3 bases at J, with 14 bases between.

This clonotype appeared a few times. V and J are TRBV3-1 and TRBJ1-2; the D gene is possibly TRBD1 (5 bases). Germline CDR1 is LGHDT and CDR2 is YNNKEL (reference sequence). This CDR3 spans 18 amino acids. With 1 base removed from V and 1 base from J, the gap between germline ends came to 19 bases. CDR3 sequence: CASSQAAVFMGRNYGYTF. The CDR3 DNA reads TGTGCCAGCAGCCAAGCGGCAGTCTTCATGGGGCGTAACTATGGCTACACCTTC. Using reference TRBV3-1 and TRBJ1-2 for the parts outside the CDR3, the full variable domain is DTAVSQTPKYLVTQMGNDKSIKCEQNLGHDTMYWYKQDSKKFLKIMFSYNNKELIINETVPNRFSPKSPDKAHLNLHINSLELGDSAVYFCASSQAAVFMGRNYGYTFGSGTRLTVV.

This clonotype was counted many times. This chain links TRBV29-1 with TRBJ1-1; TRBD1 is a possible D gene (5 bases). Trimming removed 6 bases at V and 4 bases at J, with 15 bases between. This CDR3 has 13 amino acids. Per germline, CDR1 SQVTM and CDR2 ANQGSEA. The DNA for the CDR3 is TGCAGCGTGGCCGGGGGATCGGGCACTGAAGCTTTCTTT. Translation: CSVAGGSGTEAFF.

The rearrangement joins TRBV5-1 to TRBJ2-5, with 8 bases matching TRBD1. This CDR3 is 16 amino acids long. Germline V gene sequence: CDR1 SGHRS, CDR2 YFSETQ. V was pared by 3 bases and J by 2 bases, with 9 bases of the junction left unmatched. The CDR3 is CASSSGQGRGQETQYF. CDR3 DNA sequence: TGCGCCAGCAGCTCCGGACAGGGAAGGGGTCAAGAGACCCAGTACTTC.

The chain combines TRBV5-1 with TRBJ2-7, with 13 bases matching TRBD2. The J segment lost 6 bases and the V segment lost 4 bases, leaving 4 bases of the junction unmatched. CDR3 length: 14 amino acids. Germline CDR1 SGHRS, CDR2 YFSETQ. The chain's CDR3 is CASSPGTSGVEQYF. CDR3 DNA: TGCGCCAGCAGCCCCGGGACTAGCGGGGTCGAGCAGTACTTC. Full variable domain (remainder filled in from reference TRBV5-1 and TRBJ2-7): KAGVTQTPRYLIKTRGQQVTLSCSPISGHRSVSWYQQTPGQGLQFLFEYFSETQRNKGNFPGRFSGRQFSNSRSEMNVSTLELGDSALYLCASSPGTSGVEQYFGPGTRLTVT.

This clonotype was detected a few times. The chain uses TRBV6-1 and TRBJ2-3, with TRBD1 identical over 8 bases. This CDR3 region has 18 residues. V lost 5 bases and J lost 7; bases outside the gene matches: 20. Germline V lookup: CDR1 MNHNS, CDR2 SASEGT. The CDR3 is CASSLRTGGIRGLNTQYF. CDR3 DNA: TGTGCCAGCAGTCTCCGTACAGGGGGGATAAGGGGCCTCAATACGCAGTATTTT.

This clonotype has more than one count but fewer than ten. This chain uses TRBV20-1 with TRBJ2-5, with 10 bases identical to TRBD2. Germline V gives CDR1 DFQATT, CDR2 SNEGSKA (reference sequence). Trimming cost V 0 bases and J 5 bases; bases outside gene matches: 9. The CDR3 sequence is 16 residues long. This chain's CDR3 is CSARDLAGLATETQYF. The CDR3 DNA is TGCAGTGCTAGAGATCTGGCGGGACTAGCGACGGAGACCCAGTACTTC.